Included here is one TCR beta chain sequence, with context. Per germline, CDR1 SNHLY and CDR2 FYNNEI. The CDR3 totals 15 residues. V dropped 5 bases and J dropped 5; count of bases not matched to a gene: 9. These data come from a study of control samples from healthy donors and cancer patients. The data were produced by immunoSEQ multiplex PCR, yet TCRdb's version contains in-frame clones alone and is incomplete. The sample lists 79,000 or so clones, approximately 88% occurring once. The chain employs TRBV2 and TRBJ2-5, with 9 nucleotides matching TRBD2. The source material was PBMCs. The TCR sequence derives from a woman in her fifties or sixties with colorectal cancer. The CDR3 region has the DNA TGTGCCAGCAGTAGCGGGGGGCCCCTCCGGGAGACCCAGTACTTC. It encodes CASSSGGPLRETQYF.